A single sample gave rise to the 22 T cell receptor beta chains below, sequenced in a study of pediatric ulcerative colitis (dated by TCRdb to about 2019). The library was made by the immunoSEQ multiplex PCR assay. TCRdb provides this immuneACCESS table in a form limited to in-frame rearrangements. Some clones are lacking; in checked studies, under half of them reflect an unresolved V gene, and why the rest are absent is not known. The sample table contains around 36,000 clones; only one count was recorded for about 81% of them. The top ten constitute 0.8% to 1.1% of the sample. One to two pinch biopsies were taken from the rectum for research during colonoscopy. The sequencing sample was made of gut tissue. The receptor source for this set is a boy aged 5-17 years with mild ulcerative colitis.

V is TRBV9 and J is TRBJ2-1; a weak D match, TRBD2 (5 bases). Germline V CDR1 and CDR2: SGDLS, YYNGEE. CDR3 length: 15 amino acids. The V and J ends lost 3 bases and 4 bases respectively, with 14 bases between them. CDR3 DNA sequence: TGTGCCAGCAGCGCCGACGGGATTCGATACAATGAGCAGTTCTTC. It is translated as CASSADGIRYNEQFF.

This chain's CDR3 is CASELFGHTGVNTEAFF. For the CDR3, the DNA is TGTGCCAGCGAGCTGTTCGGCCATACAGGGGTGAACACTGAAGCTTTCTTT. V and J are TRBV7-9 and TRBJ1-1; 7 bases map to TRBD1. The CDR3 sequence is 17 residues long. J gave up 0 bases and V 8 bases, and 15 bases lay outside the gene matches. The germline gives CDR1 SEHNR, CDR2 FQNEAQ (reference sequence).

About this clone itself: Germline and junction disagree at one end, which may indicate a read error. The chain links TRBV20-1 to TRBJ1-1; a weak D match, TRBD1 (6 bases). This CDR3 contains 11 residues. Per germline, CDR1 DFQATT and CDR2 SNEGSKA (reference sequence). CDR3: CSARATGPPVF. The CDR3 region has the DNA TGCAGTGCTAGGGCTACAGGGCCCCCTGTCTTT.

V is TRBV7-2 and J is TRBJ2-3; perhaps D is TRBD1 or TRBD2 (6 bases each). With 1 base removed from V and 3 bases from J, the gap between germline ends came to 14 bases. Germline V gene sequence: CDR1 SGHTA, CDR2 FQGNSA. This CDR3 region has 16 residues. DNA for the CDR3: TGTGCCAGCAGCTTAGATAGGGGGGCGAGGACAGATACGCAGTATTTT. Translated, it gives CASSLDRGARTDTQYF.

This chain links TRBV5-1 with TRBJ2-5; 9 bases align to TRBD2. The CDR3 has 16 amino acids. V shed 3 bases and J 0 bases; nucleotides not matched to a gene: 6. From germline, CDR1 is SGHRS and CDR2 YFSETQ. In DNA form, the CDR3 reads TGCGCCAGCAGCTGGGATACTAGCGGGCACCAAGAGACCCAGTACTTC. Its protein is CASSWDTSGHQETQYF.

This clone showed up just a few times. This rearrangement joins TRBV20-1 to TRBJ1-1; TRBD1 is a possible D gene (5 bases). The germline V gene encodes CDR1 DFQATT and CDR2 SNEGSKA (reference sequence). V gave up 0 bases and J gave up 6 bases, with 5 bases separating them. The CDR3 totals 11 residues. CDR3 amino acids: CSAREGAEAFF. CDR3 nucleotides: TGCAGTGCTAGAGAGGGGGCTGAAGCTTTCTTT.

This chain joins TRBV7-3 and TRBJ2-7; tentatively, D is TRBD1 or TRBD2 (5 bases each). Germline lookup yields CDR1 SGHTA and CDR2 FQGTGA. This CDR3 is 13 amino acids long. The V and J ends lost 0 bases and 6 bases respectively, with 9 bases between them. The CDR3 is CASSLTGTGEQYF. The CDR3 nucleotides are TGTGCCAGCAGCTTAACCGGGACCGGCGAGCAGTACTTC. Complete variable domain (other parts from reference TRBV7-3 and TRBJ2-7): GAGVSQTPSNKVTEKGKYVELRCDPISGHTALYWYRQSLGQGPEFLIYFQGTGAADDSGLPNDRFFAVRPEGSVSTLKIQRTERGDSAVYLCASSLTGTGEQYFGPGTRLTVT.

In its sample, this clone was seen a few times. This CDR3 is CATSADTSFREQFF. The CDR3 DNA reads as TGTGCCACCAGCGCCGACACTAGCTTTCGGGAGCAGTTCTTC. V and J are TRBV15 and TRBJ2-1; a weak D match, TRBD2 (6 bases). CDR1 is LNHNV, CDR2 YYDKDF, per germline (reference sequence). V dropped 5 bases and J dropped 10 bases, with 18 bases sitting between them. The CDR3 covers 14 residues.

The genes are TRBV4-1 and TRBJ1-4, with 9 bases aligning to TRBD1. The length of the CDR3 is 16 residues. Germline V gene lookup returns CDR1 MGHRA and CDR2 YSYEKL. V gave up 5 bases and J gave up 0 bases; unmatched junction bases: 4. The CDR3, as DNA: TGCGCCAGCAGCGTCAGGACAGGGGCAACTAATGAAAAACTGTTTTTT. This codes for CASSVRTGATNEKLFF.

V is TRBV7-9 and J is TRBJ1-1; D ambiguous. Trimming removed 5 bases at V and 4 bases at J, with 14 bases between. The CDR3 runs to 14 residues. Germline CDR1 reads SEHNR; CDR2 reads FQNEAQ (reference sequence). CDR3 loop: CASSRSLDGTEAFF. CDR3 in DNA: TGTGCCAGCAGCCGTAGCCTGGATGGCACTGAAGCTTTCTTT.

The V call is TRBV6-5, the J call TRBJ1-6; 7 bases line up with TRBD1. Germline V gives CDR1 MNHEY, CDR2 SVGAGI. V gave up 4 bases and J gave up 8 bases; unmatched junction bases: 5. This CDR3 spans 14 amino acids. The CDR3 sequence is CASSWDSKDSPLHF. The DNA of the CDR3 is TGTGCCAGCAGTTGGGACAGTAAGGATTCACCCCTCCACTTT.

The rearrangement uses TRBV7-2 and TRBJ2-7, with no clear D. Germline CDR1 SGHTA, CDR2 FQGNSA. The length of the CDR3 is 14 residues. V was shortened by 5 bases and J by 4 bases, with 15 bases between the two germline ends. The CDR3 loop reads CASSDDIRVYEQYF. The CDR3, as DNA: TGTGCCAGCAGCGACGATATACGGGTATACGAGCAGTACTTC.

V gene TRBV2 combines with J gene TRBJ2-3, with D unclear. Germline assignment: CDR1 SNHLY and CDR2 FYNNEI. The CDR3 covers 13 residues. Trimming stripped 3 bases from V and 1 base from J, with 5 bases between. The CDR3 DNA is TGTGCCAGCAGTGAGCCTGGCACAGATACGCAGTATTTT. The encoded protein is CASSEPGTDTQYF.

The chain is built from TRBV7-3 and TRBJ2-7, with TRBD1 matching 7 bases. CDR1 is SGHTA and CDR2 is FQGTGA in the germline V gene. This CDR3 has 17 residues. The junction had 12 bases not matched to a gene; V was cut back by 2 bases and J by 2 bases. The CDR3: CASSLLYSTGSTYEQYF. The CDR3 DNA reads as TGTGCCAGCAGCTTACTCTATTCGACAGGGTCTACCTACGAGCAGTACTTC.

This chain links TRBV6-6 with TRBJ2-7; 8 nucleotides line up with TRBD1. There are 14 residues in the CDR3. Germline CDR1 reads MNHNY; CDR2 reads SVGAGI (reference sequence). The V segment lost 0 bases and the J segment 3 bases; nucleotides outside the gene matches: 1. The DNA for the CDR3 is TGTGCCAGCAGTTACTCAGGACAGGGCTACGAGCAGTACTTC. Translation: CASSYSGQGYEQYF.

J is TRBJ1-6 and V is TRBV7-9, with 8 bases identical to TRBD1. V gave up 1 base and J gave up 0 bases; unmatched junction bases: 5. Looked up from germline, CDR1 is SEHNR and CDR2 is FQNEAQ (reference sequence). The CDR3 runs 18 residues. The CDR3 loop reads CASSLDPGGPSYNSPLHF. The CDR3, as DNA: TGTGCCAGCAGCTTAGACCCAGGGGGCCCCTCCTATAATTCACCCCTCCACTTT.

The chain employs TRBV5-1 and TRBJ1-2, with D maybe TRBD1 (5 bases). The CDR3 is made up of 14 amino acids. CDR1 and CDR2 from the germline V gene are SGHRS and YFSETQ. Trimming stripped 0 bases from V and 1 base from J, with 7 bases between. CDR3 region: CASSLDRINYGYTF. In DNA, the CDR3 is TGCGCCAGCAGCTTGGACAGGATTAACTATGGCTACACCTTC.

The CDR3 loop reads CASSPSDPSGGAKNTEAFF. CDR3 nucleotides: TGTGCCAGCTCGCCCTCGGACCCATCTGGGGGGGCCAAGAACACTGAAGCTTTCTTT. V and J are TRBV18 and TRBJ1-1; D perhaps matches TRBD1 (6 bases). CDR1 KGHSH and CDR2 LQKENI come from the germline V gene. The CDR3 spans 19 residues. The ends were cut back, 6 bases at V and 1 base at J, with 27 bases in the middle.

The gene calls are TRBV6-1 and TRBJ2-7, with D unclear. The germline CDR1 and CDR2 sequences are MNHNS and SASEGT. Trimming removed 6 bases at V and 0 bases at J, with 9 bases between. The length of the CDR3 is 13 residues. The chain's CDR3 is CASSVPSSYEQYF. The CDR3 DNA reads TGTGCCAGCAGCGTTCCCAGCTCCTACGAGCAGTACTTC.

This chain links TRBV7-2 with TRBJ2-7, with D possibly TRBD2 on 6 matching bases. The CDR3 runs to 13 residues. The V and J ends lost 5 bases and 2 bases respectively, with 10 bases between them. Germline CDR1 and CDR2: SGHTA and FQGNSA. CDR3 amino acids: CASSRDFAYEQYF. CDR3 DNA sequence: TGTGCCAGCAGCCGGGACTTTGCCTACGAGCAGTACTTC.

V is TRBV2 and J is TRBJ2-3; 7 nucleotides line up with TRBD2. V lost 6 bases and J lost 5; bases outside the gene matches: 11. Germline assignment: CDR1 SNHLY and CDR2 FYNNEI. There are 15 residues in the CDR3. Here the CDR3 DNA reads TGTGCCAGCAGGGGGAGGCGGGGGAATGGAGATACGCAGTATTTT. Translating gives CASRGRRGNGDTQYF. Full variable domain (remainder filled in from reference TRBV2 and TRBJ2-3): EPEVTQTPSHQVTQMGQEVILRCVPISNHLYFYWYRQILGQKVEFLVSFYNNEISEKSEIFDDQFSVERPDGSNFTLKIRSTKLEDSAMYFCASRGRRGNGDTQYFGPGTRLTVL.

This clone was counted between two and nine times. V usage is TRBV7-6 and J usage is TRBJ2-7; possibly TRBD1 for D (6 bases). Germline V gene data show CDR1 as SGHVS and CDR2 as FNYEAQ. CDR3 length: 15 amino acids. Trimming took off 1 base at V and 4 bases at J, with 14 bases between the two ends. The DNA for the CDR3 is TGTGCCAGCAGCTTAGGTGTGGACAGAGAGTACGAGCAGTACTTC. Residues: CASSLGVDREYEQYF.